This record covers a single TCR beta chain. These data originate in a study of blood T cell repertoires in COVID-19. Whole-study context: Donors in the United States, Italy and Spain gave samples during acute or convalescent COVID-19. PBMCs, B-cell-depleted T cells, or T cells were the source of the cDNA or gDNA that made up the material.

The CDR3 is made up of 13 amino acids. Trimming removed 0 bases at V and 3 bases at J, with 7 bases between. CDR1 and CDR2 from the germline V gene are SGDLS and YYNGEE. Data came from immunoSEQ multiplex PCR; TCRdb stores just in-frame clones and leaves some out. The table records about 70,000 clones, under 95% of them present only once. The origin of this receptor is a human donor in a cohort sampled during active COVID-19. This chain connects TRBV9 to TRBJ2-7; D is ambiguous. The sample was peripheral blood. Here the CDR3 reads CASSVAFGYEQYF. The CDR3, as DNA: TGTGCCAGCAGCGTAGCTTTCGGCTACGAGCAGTACTTC. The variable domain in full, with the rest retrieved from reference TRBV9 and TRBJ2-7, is DSGVTQTPKHLITATGQRVTLRCSPRSGDLSVYWYQQSLDQGLQFLIQYYNGEERAKGNILERFSAQQFPDLHSELNLSSLELGDSALYFCASSVAFGYEQYFGPGTRLTVT.